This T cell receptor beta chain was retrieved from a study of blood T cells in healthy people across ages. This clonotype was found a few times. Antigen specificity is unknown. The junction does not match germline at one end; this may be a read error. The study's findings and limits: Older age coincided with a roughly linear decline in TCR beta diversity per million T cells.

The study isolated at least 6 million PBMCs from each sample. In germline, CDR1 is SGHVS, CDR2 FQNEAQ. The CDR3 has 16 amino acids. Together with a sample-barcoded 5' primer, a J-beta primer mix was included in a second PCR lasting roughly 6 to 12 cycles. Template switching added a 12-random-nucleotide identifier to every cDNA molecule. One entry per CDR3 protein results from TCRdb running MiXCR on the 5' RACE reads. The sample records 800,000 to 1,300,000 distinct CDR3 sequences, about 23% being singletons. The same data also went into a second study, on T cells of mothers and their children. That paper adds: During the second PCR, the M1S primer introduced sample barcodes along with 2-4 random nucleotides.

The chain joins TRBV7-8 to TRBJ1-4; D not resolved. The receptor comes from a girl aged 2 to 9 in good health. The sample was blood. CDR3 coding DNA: TGTGCCAGCAGCTTAGATCGCGTAGGGATTAATGAAAAACTGCTTTTT. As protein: CASSLDRVGINEKLLF.